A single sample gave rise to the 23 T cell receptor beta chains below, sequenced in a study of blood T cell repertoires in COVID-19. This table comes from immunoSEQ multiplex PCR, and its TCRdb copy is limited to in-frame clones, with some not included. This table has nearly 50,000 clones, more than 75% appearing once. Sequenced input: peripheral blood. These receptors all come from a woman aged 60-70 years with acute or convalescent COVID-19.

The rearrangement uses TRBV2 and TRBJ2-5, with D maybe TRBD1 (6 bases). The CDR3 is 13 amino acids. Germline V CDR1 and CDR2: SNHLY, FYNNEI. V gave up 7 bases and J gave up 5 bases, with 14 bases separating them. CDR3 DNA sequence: TGTGCCAGCAACAGGGTGGTATGGGAGACCCAGTACTTC. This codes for CASNRVVWETQYF.

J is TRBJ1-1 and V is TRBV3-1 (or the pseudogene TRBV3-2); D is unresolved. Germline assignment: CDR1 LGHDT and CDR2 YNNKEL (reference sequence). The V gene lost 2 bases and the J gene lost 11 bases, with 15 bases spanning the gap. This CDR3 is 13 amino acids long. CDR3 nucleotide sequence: TGTGCCAGCAGCCAATCCGGGGTAGGCTTGGCTTTCTTT. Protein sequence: CASSQSGVGLAFF.

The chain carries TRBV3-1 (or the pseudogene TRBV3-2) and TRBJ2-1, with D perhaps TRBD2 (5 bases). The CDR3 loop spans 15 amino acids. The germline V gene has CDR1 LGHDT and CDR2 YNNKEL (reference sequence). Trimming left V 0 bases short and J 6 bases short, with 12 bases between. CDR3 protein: CASSQEGRRANEQFF. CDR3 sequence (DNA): TGTGCCAGCAGCCAAGAGGGGAGACGGGCCAATGAGCAGTTCTTC.

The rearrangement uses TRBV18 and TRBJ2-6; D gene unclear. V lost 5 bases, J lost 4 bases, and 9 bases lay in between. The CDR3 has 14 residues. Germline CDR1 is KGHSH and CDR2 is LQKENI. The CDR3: CASSEVAGANVLTF. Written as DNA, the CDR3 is TGTGCCAGCTCAGAGGTGGCCGGGGCCAACGTCCTGACTTTC.

The CDR3 coding sequence is TGTGCCAGTTCCCGGGCCGGGGAGCTGTTTTTT. Translating it yields CASSRAGELFF. This chain joins TRBV3-1 (or the pseudogene TRBV3-2) and TRBJ2-2; D is unresolved. V dropped 9 bases and J dropped 6 bases, with 8 bases sitting between them. The germline V gene encodes CDR1 LGHDT and CDR2 YNNKEL (reference sequence). The CDR3 totals 11 residues.

CDR3 protein: CATTRGTENQPQHF. CDR3 DNA: TGTGCCACCACGCGAGGGACAGAGAATCAGCCCCAGCATTTT. J is TRBJ1-5 and V is TRBV9; TRBD1 matches at 7 bases. CDR1 and CDR2 from the germline V gene are SGDLS and YYNGEE. The CDR3 extends over 14 amino acids. The junction had 10 bases not matched to a gene; V was cut back by 9 bases and J by 4 bases.

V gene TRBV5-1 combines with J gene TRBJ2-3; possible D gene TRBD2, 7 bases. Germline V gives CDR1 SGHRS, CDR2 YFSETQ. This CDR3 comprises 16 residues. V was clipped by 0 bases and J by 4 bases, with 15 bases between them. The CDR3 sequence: CASSLAARGGADTQYF. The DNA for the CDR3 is TGCGCCAGCAGCTTGGCCGCAAGGGGGGGCGCAGATACGCAGTATTTT.

The CDR3 coding sequence is TGCGCCAGCAGCCAGGCCTGGAGAAGCACAGATACGCAGTATTTT. Its protein is CASSQAWRSTDTQYF. The V call is TRBV4-1, the J call TRBJ2-3, with D uncertain. The CDR3 has 15 residues. V lost 3 bases, J lost 0 bases, and 10 bases lay in between. Germline loops: CDR1 MGHRA, CDR2 YSYEKL.

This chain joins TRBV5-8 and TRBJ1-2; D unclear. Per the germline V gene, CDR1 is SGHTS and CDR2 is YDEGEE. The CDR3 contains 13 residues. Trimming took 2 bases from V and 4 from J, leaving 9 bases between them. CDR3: CASSFGQTYGYTF. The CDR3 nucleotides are TGTGCCAGCAGCTTTGGGCAGACCTATGGCTACACCTTC.

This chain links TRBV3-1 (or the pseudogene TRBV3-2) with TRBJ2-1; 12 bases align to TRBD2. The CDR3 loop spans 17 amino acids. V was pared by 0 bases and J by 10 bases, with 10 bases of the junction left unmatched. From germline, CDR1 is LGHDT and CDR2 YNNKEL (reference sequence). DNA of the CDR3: TGTGCCAGCAGCCAAGATGTTGCTAGCGGGAGGGCTGGAGAGCAGTTCTTC. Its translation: CASSQDVASGRAGEQFF.

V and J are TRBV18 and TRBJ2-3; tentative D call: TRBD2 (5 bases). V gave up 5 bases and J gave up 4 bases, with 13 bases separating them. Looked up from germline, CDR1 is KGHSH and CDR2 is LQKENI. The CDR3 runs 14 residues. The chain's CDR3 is CASSSRRDSDTQYF. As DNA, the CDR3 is TGTGCCAGCTCATCACGCCGGGATTCAGATACGCAGTATTTT.

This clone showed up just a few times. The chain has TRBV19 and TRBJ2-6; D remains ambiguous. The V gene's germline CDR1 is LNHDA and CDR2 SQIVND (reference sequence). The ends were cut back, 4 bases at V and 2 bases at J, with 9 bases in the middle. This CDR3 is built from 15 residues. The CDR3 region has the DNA TGTGCCAGTAGTACCGAACCGGCTGGGGCCAACGTCCTGACTTTC. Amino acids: CASSTEPAGANVLTF.

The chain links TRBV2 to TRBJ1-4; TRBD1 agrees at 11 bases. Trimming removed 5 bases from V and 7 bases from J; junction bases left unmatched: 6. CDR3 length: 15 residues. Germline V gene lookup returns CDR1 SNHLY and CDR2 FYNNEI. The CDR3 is CASSRSGTGGEKLFF. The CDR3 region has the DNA TGTGCCAGCAGTAGATCCGGGACAGGGGGTGAAAAACTGTTTTTT.

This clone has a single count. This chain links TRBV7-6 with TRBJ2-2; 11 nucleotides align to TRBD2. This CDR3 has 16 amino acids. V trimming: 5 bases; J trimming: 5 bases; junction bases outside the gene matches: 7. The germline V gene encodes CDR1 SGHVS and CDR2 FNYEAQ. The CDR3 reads CASSRGLAGGTGELFF. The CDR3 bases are TGTGCCAGCAGCAGAGGACTAGCGGGTGGGACCGGGGAGCTGTTTTTT.

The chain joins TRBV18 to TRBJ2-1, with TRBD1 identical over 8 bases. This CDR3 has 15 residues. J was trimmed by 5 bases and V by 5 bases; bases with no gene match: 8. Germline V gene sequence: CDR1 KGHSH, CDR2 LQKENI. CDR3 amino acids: CASSSGQATNNEQFF. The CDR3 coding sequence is TGTGCCAGCTCATCGGGACAGGCTACGAACAATGAGCAGTTCTTC.

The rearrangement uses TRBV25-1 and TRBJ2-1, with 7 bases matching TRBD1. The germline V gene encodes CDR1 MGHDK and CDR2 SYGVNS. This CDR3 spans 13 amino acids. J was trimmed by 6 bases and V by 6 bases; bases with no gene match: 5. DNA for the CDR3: TGTGCCAGCAGCCGACAGGGTTCCAATGAGCAGTTCTTC. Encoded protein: CASSRQGSNEQFF.

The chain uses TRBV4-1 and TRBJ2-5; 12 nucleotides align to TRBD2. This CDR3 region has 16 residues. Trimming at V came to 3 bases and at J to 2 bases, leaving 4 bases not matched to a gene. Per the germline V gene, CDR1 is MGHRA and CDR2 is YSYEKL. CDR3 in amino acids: CASSQATSGRQETQYF. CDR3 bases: TGCGCCAGCAGCCAGGCGACTAGCGGGAGACAAGAGACCCAGTACTTC.

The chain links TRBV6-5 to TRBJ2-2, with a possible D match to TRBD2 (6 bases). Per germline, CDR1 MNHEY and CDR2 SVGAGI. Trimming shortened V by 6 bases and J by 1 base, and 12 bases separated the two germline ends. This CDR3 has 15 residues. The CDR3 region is CASRRLEMNTGELFF. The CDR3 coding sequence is TGTGCCAGCAGAAGACTAGAAATGAACACCGGGGAGCTGTTTTTT.

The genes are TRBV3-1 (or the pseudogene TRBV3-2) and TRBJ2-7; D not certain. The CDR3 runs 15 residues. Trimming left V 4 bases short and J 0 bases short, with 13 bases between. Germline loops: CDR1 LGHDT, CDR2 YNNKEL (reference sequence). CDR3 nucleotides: TGTGCCAGCAGCCCTAGTATTTTTAGCTCCTACGAGCAGTACTTC. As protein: CASSPSIFSSYEQYF.

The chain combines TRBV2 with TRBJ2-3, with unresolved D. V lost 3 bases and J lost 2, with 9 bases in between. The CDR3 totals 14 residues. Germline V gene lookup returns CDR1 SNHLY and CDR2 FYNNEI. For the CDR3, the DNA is TGTGCCAGCAGTGACAAGCGATACACAGATACGCAGTATTTT. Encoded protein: CASSDKRYTDTQYF.

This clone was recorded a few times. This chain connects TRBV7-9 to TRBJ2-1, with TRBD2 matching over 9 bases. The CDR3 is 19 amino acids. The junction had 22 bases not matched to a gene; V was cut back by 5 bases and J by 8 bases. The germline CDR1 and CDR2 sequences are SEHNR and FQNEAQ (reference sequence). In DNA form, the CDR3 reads TGTGCCAGCAGCCGAACGGGGCTGGCGCTAGCGGGACTGGGATATGAGCAGTTCTTC. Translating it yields CASSRTGLALAGLGYEQFF.

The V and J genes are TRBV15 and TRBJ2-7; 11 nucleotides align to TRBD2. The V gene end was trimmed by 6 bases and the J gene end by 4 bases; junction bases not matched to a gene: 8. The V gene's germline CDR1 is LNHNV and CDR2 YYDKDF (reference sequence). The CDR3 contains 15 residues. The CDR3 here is CATRGLAGGAYEQYF. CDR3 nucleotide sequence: TGTGCCACCAGGGGGCTAGCGGGAGGAGCATACGAGCAGTACTTC.

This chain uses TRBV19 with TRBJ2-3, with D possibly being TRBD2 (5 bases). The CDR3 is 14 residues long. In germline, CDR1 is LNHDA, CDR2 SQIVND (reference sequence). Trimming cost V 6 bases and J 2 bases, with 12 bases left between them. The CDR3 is CASSLSGPTDTQYF. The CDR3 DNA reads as TGTGCCAGTAGCCTGAGCGGCCCCACAGATACGCAGTATTTT.